The entry below describes one T cell receptor beta chain. Next came a second PCR, run for about 7 to 11 cycles, which used a sample-barcoded 5' primer along with a J-beta primer mix. Each cDNA molecule was tagged by a template-switch adaptor with 12 random nucleotides. TCRdb reanalysed the 5' RACE reads using MiXCR and keeps one entry per CDR3 protein. The table records some 880,000 distinct CDR3 sequences, roughly 34% of them present only once. The V end lost 6 bases, the J end lost 2 bases, and 19 bases lay between the germline ends. The CDR3 spans 16 residues. Germline CDR1 reads ENHRY; CDR2 reads SYGVKD. The sample is drawn from a study of blood T cells in healthy people across ages.

This TCR was recovered from a man younger than 35 in good health. The chain has TRBV10-3 and TRBJ1-2, with a weak D call TRBD1 (5 bases). Sequencing used blood. The CDR3 nucleotides read TGTGCCATCAGCCGAACGGAGGGGAGGGACAACTATGGCTACACCTTC. Protein sequence: CAISRTEGRDNYGYTF.